A selection of T cell receptor beta chains follows, all from one sample in a study of T cell repertoires in cytomegalovirus infection. The antigens for these receptors are not known. TCRdb fed the reads into MiXCR, producing one record per CDR3 protein. The sample has roughly 69,000 distinct CDR3 sequences, about 26% seen once. The material sequenced was CD8+ T cells from cultured PBMCs, taken from culture after CMV antigen stimulation. These receptors were collected from a human donor in good health (CMV status not recorded). Some clones in this sample may be carry-over from other donors' samples. The conserved cysteine and the conserved F or W are not part of the CDR3 here.

V gene: TRBV7-4
CDR3 protein: ASSLAVGANVLT

V gene: TRBV5-5
CDR3 protein: ASISDTQY

V gene: TRBV23-1
CDR3 protein: ASSQITPQNQPQH

V gene: TRBV20-1
CDR3 protein: SVPGQGENEQF

V gene: TRBV4-1
CDR3 protein: ASSQEWQASSYNEQF

V gene: TRBV15
CDR3 protein: ATSRGGSVYNEQF

V gene: TRBV7-4
CDR3 protein: ASSRQGY

V gene: TRBV7-9
CDR3 protein: ASSLASDSYEQY

V gene: TRBV7-9
CDR3 protein: ASTRAGLSSYEQY

V gene: TRBV7-2
CDR3 protein: ASSPTSSGAYPYEQY

V gene: TRBV24-1
CDR3 protein: ATQGRKGTGELF

V gene: TRBV27
CDR3 protein: ASSLSGLLTEAF

V gene: TRBV7-6
CDR3 protein: ASSLEGQANTGELF

V gene: TRBV27
CDR3 protein: ASSSYYSGTSGGYNEQF

V gene: TRBV7-6
CDR3 protein: ASSSGTNLYEQY

V gene: TRBV7-2
CDR3 protein: ASSFGGTSYNEQF

V gene: TRBV5-5
CDR3 protein: ASSFGNSNQPQH

V gene: TRBV11-2
CDR3 protein: ASSASTGGVYEQY

V gene: TRBV28
CDR3 protein: ASSSRGVASYEQY

V gene: TRBV7-9
CDR3 protein: ASSQSGGISEQF

V gene: TRBV7-6
CDR3 protein: ASGEGSYNQPQH

V gene: TRBV6-2/TRBV6-3
CDR3 protein: ASSPHPDRVTSGDPETQY

V gene: TRBV6-1
CDR3 protein: ASSSGAAYNSPLH

V gene: TRBV4-3
CDR3 protein: ASSQDVLQDYGYT

V gene: TRBV27
CDR3 protein: ASSFGGNQPQH

V gene: TRBV28
CDR3 protein: ASSPSGLGTEAF

V gene: TRBV10-3
CDR3 protein: AISAPASGSSYEQY

V gene: TRBV11-2
CDR3 protein: ASSLAPRTPPFDEQF

V gene: TRBV7-3
CDR3 protein: ASSPQGQASYYEQY

V gene: TRBV20-1
CDR3 protein: SARGREGNGEQF

V gene: TRBV7-9
CDR3 protein: ASRPRDGPGDEQF

V gene: TRBV7-9
CDR3 protein: ASSPRGAMGYGYT

V gene: TRBV29-1
CDR3 protein: SVEPGSQGYT

V gene: TRBV18
CDR3 protein: ASSSRSGGSSNEQF

V gene: TRBV4-1
CDR3 protein: ASSQGEASYGYT

V gene: TRBV20-1
CDR3 protein: SARWVDEQF

V gene: TRBV12-3/TRBV12-4
CDR3 protein: ASEGPHGYT

V gene: TRBV15
CDR3 protein: ATSTLLQGPLAF

V gene: TRBV28
CDR3 protein: ASSLMAGLGGTEAF

V gene: TRBV27
CDR3 protein: ASSITSGGAYEQF

V gene: TRBV5-1
CDR3 protein: ASSLTSGGWDTQY

V gene: TRBV12-3/TRBV12-4
CDR3 protein: ASSEGGTDTQY

V gene: TRBV6-5
CDR3 protein: ASSYSGLRDWADEQY

V gene: TRBV18
CDR3 protein: ASSPDTDRVDEQY

V gene: TRBV7-6
CDR3 protein: ASSLGEHSQAF

V gene: TRBV12-3/TRBV12-4
CDR3 protein: ASSLGGMNTEAF

V gene: TRBV7-9
CDR3 protein: ASRPPGHGTGELF

V gene: TRBV4-1
CDR3 protein: ASSQEGKGWNSPLH

V gene: TRBV20-1
CDR3 protein: SARDWDRVSGSSYNEQF

V gene: TRBV4-3
CDR3 protein: ASSQDRAGRWTEAF

V gene: TRBV19
CDR3 protein: ASSLAAGTGGPQSTYEQY

V gene: TRBV6-2/TRBV6-3
CDR3 protein: ASSPWTSGGNEQF

V gene: TRBV4-3
CDR3 protein: ASSQDRGVPYNEQF

V gene: TRBV30
CDR3 protein: AWDPFRQKKETQY

V gene: TRBV6-5
CDR3 protein: ASSYGPIAYEQY

V gene: TRBV11-3
CDR3 protein: ASSLDMVNTEAF

V gene: TRBV7-9
CDR3 protein: ASSLSQGAATEAF

V gene: TRBV4-3
CDR3 protein: ASSQDTDPSYNSPLH

V gene: TRBV24-1
CDR3 protein: ATSDNGGSNTEAF